This T cell receptor beta chain derives from a study of T-cell reconstitution after alpha-beta-depleted transplantation in children. Overall study findings and caveats: As was reported, about two months after transplant, alpha-beta T cells came from several hundred expanded graft clones. At day 60, the high TCRbeta diversity found in some patients originated from recipient T cells and thymic progenitors that had survived. Most T-cell counts and diversity one year after the transplant came from T cells that were newly produced.

Using unique molecular identifiers, the investigators prepared the TCRbeta library. From the PCR reads, TCRdb called clonotypes with MiXCR, one entry per CDR3 protein. The sample shows 100,000 or so distinct CDR3 sequences, about 6% of them seen only once. Looked up from germline, CDR1 is DFQATT and CDR2 is SNEGSKA (reference sequence). The CDR3 is 13 amino acids. The ends were cut back, 2 bases at V and 7 bases at J, with 14 bases in the middle. This clonotype has a handful of counts. The antigen is unknown. The receptor was derived from a female patient between 2 and 15 years old who had a stem cell transplant for Fanconi anemia, so the T cells may come from the graft donor. The gene calls are TRBV20-1 and TRBJ1-2, with D tentatively TRBD1 (6 bases). Sequences were derived from PBMCs, mostly from graft donor cells, sampled 60 days after TCRalphabeta/CD19-depleted stem cell transplant. CDR3 DNA sequence: TGCAGTGCTAGAATAATCGGGGGGCGTGGCTACACCTTC. This encodes CSARIIGGRGYTF.